These 27 T cell receptor beta chains were sequenced from one sample in a study of shared clonotypes between healthy human individuals. Some clones are missing from TCRdb's copy, which holds only in-frame ones; the method was immunoSEQ multiplex PCR. The data show over 1.5 million clones, nearly 99% seen once. The sample consisted of naive CD4+ T cells sorted from blood. Subset denoted: CD45RA+ positively selected. The receptors shown here come from a man younger than 40 in good health.

This rearrangement joins TRBV25-1 to TRBJ2-7; 7 bases are a match to TRBD1. Trimming cost V 5 bases and J 5 bases; bases outside gene matches: 6. Looked up from germline, CDR1 is MGHDK and CDR2 is SYGVNS. The CDR3 has 13 amino acids. The CDR3: CASSQFRGNEQYF. CDR3 bases: TGTGCCAGCAGTCAATTCAGGGGGAACGAGCAGTACTTC.

The CDR3, as DNA: TGCAGCGCCACTAACAAGAACTATGGCTACACCTTC. It is translated as CSATNKNYGYTF. The rearrangement joins TRBV29-1 to TRBJ1-2; no definite D call. In germline, CDR1 is SQVTM, CDR2 ANQGSEA. The length of the CDR3 is 12 residues. V was pared by 7 bases and J by 2 bases, with 11 bases between.

The chain links TRBV4-3 to TRBJ2-1, with 11 bases matching TRBD2. The CDR3 runs to 18 residues. The J segment lost 6 bases and the V segment lost 1 base, leaving 11 bases of the junction unmatched. CDR1 LGHNA and CDR2 YSLEER come from the germline V gene. The CDR3, as DNA: TGCGCCAGCAGCCAAGGGCTAGCGGGAGGATGGGGTCCCAATGAGCAGTTCTTC. Residues: CASSQGLAGGWGPNEQFF.

A word on this clone: This same CDR3 is encoded by further DNA sequences in the sample. J is TRBJ1-1 and V is TRBV7-6, with 7 bases matching TRBD1. Germline V gives CDR1 SGHVS, CDR2 FNYEAQ. The CDR3 consists of 14 residues. V shed 1 base and J 1 base; nucleotides not matched to a gene: 0. The CDR3 coding sequence is TGTGCCAGCAGCTTAGGGACAGGGAACACTGAAGCTTTCTTT. This codes for CASSLGTGNTEAFF.

The rearrangement uses TRBV27 and TRBJ2-7; D is possibly TRBD2 (6 bases). CDR1 MNHEY and CDR2 SMNVEV come from the germline V gene (reference sequence). The germline V and J ends were trimmed by 1 base and 5 bases, with 15 bases remaining between them. CDR3 size: 15 residues. CDR3 residues: CASSLWAAGRDEQYF. CDR3 nucleotide sequence: TGTGCCAGCAGTTTATGGGCGGCGGGACGGGACGAGCAGTACTTC.

The chain is built from TRBV6-4 and TRBJ2-3; no definite D call. The germline CDR1 and CDR2 sequences are MRHNA and SNTAGT. This CDR3 region has 13 residues. V was pared by 6 bases and J by 4 bases, with 11 bases between. The CDR3 protein is CASRASGADTQYF. The CDR3 nucleotides read TGTGCCAGCAGGGCCTCTGGGGCAGATACGCAGTATTTT.

The genes are TRBV29-1 and TRBJ2-1; D is unclear. CDR3 length: 10 amino acids. Germline CDR1 SQVTM, CDR2 ANQGSEA. The CDR3 sequence: CSVKAYEQFF. CDR3 nucleotides: TGCAGTGTTAAGGCTTATGAGCAGTTCTTC.

The V gene is TRBV10-3, the J gene TRBJ2-2; D perhaps matches TRBD1 (6 bases). The V end was cut by 6 bases, the J end by 5 bases, with 10 bases between. Per germline, CDR1 ENHRY and CDR2 SYGVKD. This CDR3 has 13 amino acids. The CDR3 region has the DNA TGTGCCATCAGAGCAACAGGGACCGGGGAGCTGTTTTTT. It encodes CAIRATGTGELFF.

The chain couples TRBV6-1 to TRBJ2-7, with 8 bases aligning to TRBD1. V lost 8 bases, J lost 4 bases, and 10 bases stayed unmatched. The CDR3 spans 14 residues. Germline assignment: CDR1 MNHNS and CDR2 SASEGT. The CDR3 is CASGMTGATYEQYF. The CDR3 DNA follows: TGTGCCAGCGGGATGACAGGGGCCACTTACGAGCAGTACTTC.

The chain joins TRBV18 to TRBJ2-3; D gene ambiguous. CDR3 size: 11 residues. CDR1 is KGHSH, CDR2 LQKENI, per germline. Trimming pared 8 bases from V and 6 bases from J, leaving 9 bases between. The CDR3 spells CASKSQDTQYF. DNA of the CDR3: TGTGCCAGCAAAAGCCAGGATACGCAGTATTTT.

V and J are TRBV4-1 and TRBJ1-2; a weak D match, TRBD1 (5 bases). Trimming stripped 4 bases from V and 1 base from J, with 25 bases between. The CDR3 has 19 residues. CDR1 is MGHRA and CDR2 is YSYEKL in the germline V gene. CDR3 DNA sequence: TGCGCCAGCAGCCCCCTGGGCCGCCGATCGGGGGAGGATAACTATGGCTACACCTTC. Its protein product is CASSPLGRRSGEDNYGYTF.

This clone was picked up one time. The V and J genes are TRBV11-2 and TRBJ2-7, with D hard to call. Germline V lookup: CDR1 SGHAT, CDR2 FQNNGV. The CDR3 spans 14 residues. Trimming stripped 3 bases from V and 3 bases from J, with 12 bases between. In nucleotides, the CDR3 is TGTGCCAGCAGCTTCTCCGGTGGCAGCTACGAGCAGTACTTC. The encoded protein is CASSFSGGSYEQYF.

Of note for this clone: The sample contains more than one DNA sequence encoding this CDR3. In DNA, the CDR3 is TGTGCCAGCAGCTTAGGTCGGGAGACCCAGTACTTC. Translating gives CASSLGRETQYF. The gene calls are TRBV11-2 and TRBJ2-5; D is undetermined. The CDR3 is 12 residues long. V dropped 1 base and J dropped 5 bases, with 5 bases sitting between them. Germline loops: CDR1 SGHAT, CDR2 FQNNGV.

The chain has TRBV5-1 and TRBJ1-4, with TRBD1 matching 8 bases. With 2 bases clipped from V and 8 bases from J, the junction kept 5 bases outside the gene matches. This CDR3 spans 14 amino acids. Germline V gene lookup returns CDR1 SGHRS and CDR2 YFSETQ. CDR3 nucleotide sequence: TGCGCCAGCAGCTTACAGGGACAGGAGGAAAAACTGTTTTTT. Translating gives CASSLQGQEEKLFF. Full variable domain (rest looked up from reference TRBV5-1 and TRBJ1-4): KAGVTQTPRYLIKTRGQQVTLSCSPISGHRSVSWYQQTPGQGLQFLFEYFSETQRNKGNFPGRFSGRQFSNSRSEMNVSTLELGDSALYLCASSLQGQEEKLFFGSGTQLSVL.

The V gene is TRBV28, the J gene TRBJ2-3, with TRBD1 matching 9 bases. CDR1 MDHEN and CDR2 SYDVKM come from the germline V gene. The CDR3 is 15 residues long. The V segment lost 4 bases and the J segment 1 base; nucleotides outside the gene matches: 3. For the CDR3, the DNA is TGTGCCAGCAGTTCCCGGACAGGGGGCACAGATACGCAGTATTTT. Its translation: CASSSRTGGTDTQYF.

The rearrangement links TRBV9 to TRBJ1-4; D is ambiguous. This CDR3 spans 15 amino acids. Germline CDR1 reads SGDLS; CDR2 reads YYNGEE. The germline V and J ends were trimmed by 0 bases and 8 bases, with 14 bases remaining between them. The DNA for the CDR3 is TGTGCCAGCAGCGTAGGGTCGAGGGAAGGCGAAAAACTGTTTTTT. It translates to CASSVGSREGEKLFF.

With respect to this clone: This sample also contains other DNA sequences that code for the same CDR3. This chain connects TRBV5-1 to TRBJ2-1; 14 bases align to TRBD2. This CDR3 is 17 amino acids long. V lost 2 bases, J lost 3 bases, and 4 bases stayed unmatched. The germline V gene encodes CDR1 SGHRS and CDR2 YFSETQ. The CDR3 spells CASSFGLAGGLYNEQFF. The CDR3 DNA reads as TGCGCCAGCAGCTTCGGACTAGCGGGAGGACTCTACAATGAGCAGTTCTTC.

This sequence joins TRBV6-1 and TRBJ2-5; 8 bases are shared with TRBD1. The germline V gene has CDR1 MNHNS and CDR2 SASEGT. This CDR3 comprises 13 residues. V lost 5 bases to trimming and J lost 3 bases; unmatched junction nucleotides: 2. DNA for the CDR3: TGTGCCAGCAGTAAGGACAGGGAAGAGACCCAGTACTTC. Its translation is CASSKDREETQYF.

The genes are TRBV7-2 and TRBJ2-5; TRBD1 agrees at 7 bases. The ends lost 6 bases at V and 5 bases at J; junction bases unmatched: 9. Germline CDR1 and CDR2: SGHTA and FQGNSA. The length of the CDR3 is 14 residues. CDR3 DNA sequence: TGTGCCAGCAGAACACAGGGGTTAGTGGAGACCCAGTACTTC. This codes for CASRTQGLVETQYF.

This chain connects TRBV5-6 to TRBJ2-1, with 10 nucleotides matching TRBD2. This CDR3 is 16 amino acids long. The germline V gene has CDR1 SGHDT and CDR2 YYEEEE. J lost 4 bases, V lost 4 bases, and 8 bases had no gene match. CDR3 nucleotide sequence: TGTGCCAGCAGCCCCTCACTAGCGGGACCTTACAATGAGCAGTTCTTC. Translated, it gives CASSPSLAGPYNEQFF.

This chain links TRBV28 with TRBJ1-3; 9 bases align to TRBD1. Germline V lookup: CDR1 MDHEN, CDR2 SYDVKM. The CDR3 is 15 residues long. Losses at the gene ends were 6 bases for V and 8 bases for J; bases not matched to a gene: 11. The CDR3 nucleotides read TGTGCCAGCAGCTACAGGGGGCGCCTGGGGGACACCATATATTTT. Translating it yields CASSYRGRLGDTIYF.

The rearrangement links TRBV29-1 to TRBJ2-1; 10 bases agree with TRBD2. Germline V gene sequence: CDR1 SQVTM, CDR2 ANQGSEA. CDR3 length: 13 residues. The V segment lost 7 bases and the J segment 4 bases; nucleotides outside the gene matches: 4. CDR3 nucleotides: TGCAGCGCCGGGACTAGCGCTTACAATGAGCAGTTCTTC. Translating it yields CSAGTSAYNEQFF.

The J gene is TRBJ2-7, the V gene TRBV7-9; maybe TRBD2 (5 bases). Germline loops: CDR1 SEHNR, CDR2 FQNEAQ (reference sequence). There are 14 residues in the CDR3. V was clipped by 1 base and J by 5 bases, with 12 bases between them. CDR3 in amino acids: CASSLDPGINEQYF. In nucleotides, the CDR3 is TGTGCCAGCAGCTTAGACCCCGGGATAAACGAGCAGTACTTC.

The chain carries TRBV6-1 and TRBJ2-2, with 9 bases matching TRBD1. The germline gives CDR1 MNHNS, CDR2 SASEGT. The V segment lost 7 bases and the J segment 4 bases; nucleotides outside the gene matches: 7. This CDR3 comprises 15 residues. CDR3 sequence: CASKNRGQGTGELFF. The CDR3 region has the DNA TGTGCCAGCAAGAACAGGGGGCAGGGCACCGGGGAGCTGTTTTTT.

The chain has TRBV9 and TRBJ1-1; the D is unclear. The CDR3 is 14 amino acids. V dropped 0 bases and J dropped 0 bases, with 6 bases sitting between them. The germline gives CDR1 SGDLS, CDR2 YYNGEE. CDR3 nucleotides: TGTGCCAGCAGCGTAGGAGCAGTGAACACTGAAGCTTTCTTT. Encoded protein: CASSVGAVNTEAFF.

As for this clone: The sample carries other DNA sequences with the same CDR3. The V call is TRBV18, the J call TRBJ2-5; D possibly corresponds to TRBD1 (5 bases). CDR1 and CDR2 from the germline V gene are KGHSH and LQKENI. The CDR3 is made up of 14 amino acids. The ends were cut back, 0 bases at V and 5 bases at J, with 10 bases in the middle. CDR3 amino acids: CASSPPSGWETQYF. The DNA of the CDR3 is TGTGCCAGCTCACCACCTTCAGGGTGGGAGACCCAGTACTTC. Variable domain in full (rest from reference TRBV18 and TRBJ2-5): NAGVMQNPRHLVRRRGQEARLRCSPMKGHSHVYWYRQLPEEGLKFMVYLQKENIIDESGMPKERFSAEFPKEGPSILRIQQVVRGDSAAYFCASSPPSGWETQYFGPGTRLLVL.

The V gene is TRBV5-6, the J gene TRBJ2-3, with D possibly called TRBD1 or TRBD2 (5 bases each). Trimming cost V 2 bases and J 5 bases, with 18 bases left between them. The CDR3 is 16 amino acids. Germline V gene data show CDR1 as SGHDT and CDR2 as YYEEEE. The CDR3 sequence: CASSFSRGPRGDTQYF. The CDR3 DNA follows: TGTGCCAGCAGCTTCTCTCGGGGACCTAGAGGAGATACGCAGTATTTT.